Listed here is a single TCR beta chain. The data derive from a study of cytomegalovirus exposure and HLA in healthy donors. PCR was performed using 60 Vbeta and 13 Jbeta primers. Sequencing used immunoSEQ multiplex PCR; TCRdb keeps in-frame clones, though not all of them. The sample yields 120,000 or so clones, roughly 80% seen once. The CDR3 has 16 residues. In germline, CDR1 is LGHNA, CDR2 YNFKEQ. The V and J ends lost 0 bases and 0 bases respectively, with 11 bases between them. Sequenced: PBMCs. The chain links TRBV4-2 to TRBJ1-2, with D unclear. The receptor comes from a man in his fifties or sixties in good health and CMV-seropositive. The CDR3 loop reads CASSQDGRVPNYGYTF. The CDR3 nucleotides are TGTGCCAGCAGCCAAGATGGGAGAGTCCCTAACTATGGCTACACCTTC.